The 24 T cell receptor beta chains below come from one sample, sequenced in a study of OX40 agonist ivuxolimab in advanced cancers. Method: immunoSEQ multiplex PCR; TCRdb's copy keeps in-frame clones and lacks some. Among approximately 72,000 clones listed, roughly 84% were seen once. Sequenced here: CD4+ or CD8+ T cells sorted from blood, sampled in a trial of the OX40 agonist ivuxolimab. These TCRs come from an adult with an advanced solid tumor such as melanoma, head and neck, liver or kidney cancer.

The CDR3 region is CASSLDWNPSTDTQYF. In nucleotides, the CDR3 is TGTGCCAGCAGCTTGGACTGGAACCCAAGCACAGATACGCAGTATTTT. The chain carries TRBV7-2 and TRBJ2-3, with TRBD2 as a possible D gene (5 bases). CDR3 length equals 16 residues. Germline CDR1 reads SGHTA; CDR2 reads FQGNSA. Trimming took 3 bases from V and 0 from J, leaving 13 bases between them. Filled out from reference TRBV7-2 and TRBJ2-3, the complete variable domain reads GAGVSQSPSNKVTEKGKDVELRCDPISGHTALYWYRQSLGQGLEFLIYFQGNSAPDKSGLPSDRFSAERTGGSVSTLTIQRTQQEDSAVYLCASSLDWNPSTDTQYFGPGTRLTVL.

V and J are TRBV5-6 and TRBJ1-6, with D possibly being TRBD1 (6 bases). Per germline, CDR1 SGHDT and CDR2 YYEEEE. The CDR3 is made up of 16 amino acids. Trimming stripped 5 bases from V and 0 bases from J, with 12 bases between. DNA for the CDR3: TGTGCCAGCAGTATTGACAGGAGCTCCTATAATTCACCCCTCCACTTT. Amino acid sequence: CASSIDRSSYNSPLHF.

The genes are TRBV29-1 and TRBJ1-1; D might be TRBD1 (6 bases). This CDR3 spans 13 amino acids. V gave up 4 bases and J gave up 4 bases, with 13 bases separating them. The V gene's germline CDR1 is SQVTM and CDR2 ANQGSEA. The CDR3 DNA sequence: TGCAGCGTTGGAGGGGGTTTGGGCACTGAAGCTTTCTTT. Translated, it gives CSVGGGLGTEAFF.

The rearrangement joins TRBV6-1 to TRBJ2-4, with TRBD2 matching 8 bases. V lost 6 bases to trimming and J lost 7 bases; unmatched junction nucleotides: 5. CDR3 length: 13 amino acids. The germline V gene has CDR1 MNHNS and CDR2 SASEGT. CDR3 coding DNA: TGTGCCAGCAGAGAGAGCGGGGGTAACATTCAGTACTTC. This sequence encodes CASRESGGNIQYF.

This chain connects TRBV2 to TRBJ1-2, with D hard to call. CDR3 length: 12 amino acids. V lost 4 bases to trimming and J lost 10 bases, with 13 bases between them. Germline assignment: CDR1 SNHLY and CDR2 FYNNEI. As DNA, the CDR3 is TGTGCCAGCAGTGTGGGGTGGGGATACTACACCTTC. Translation gives CASSVGWGYYTF.

The CDR3: CASSEIRSGAGELFF. CDR3 bases: TGTGCCAGCAGTGAAATCAGGAGCGGGGCCGGGGAGCTGTTTTTT. The chain uses TRBV6-1 and TRBJ2-2, with TRBD2 identical over 7 bases. J gave up 6 bases and V 2 bases, and 6 bases lay outside the gene matches. This CDR3 spans 15 amino acids. The germline gives CDR1 MNHNS, CDR2 SASEGT.

This clone was detected once. J is TRBJ2-7 and V is TRBV11-3; 8 bases align to TRBD1. Trimming took 5 bases from V and 0 from J; bases not matched to a gene: 6. This CDR3 has 15 residues. Looked up from germline, CDR1 is SGHNT and CDR2 is YENEEA. The CDR3 protein is CASSLGTGSSYEQYF. The CDR3 DNA sequence: TGTGCCAGCAGCCTCGGGACAGGAAGCTCCTACGAGCAGTACTTC.

The chain has TRBV7-2 and TRBJ2-3, with 10 bases aligning to TRBD2. V shed 6 bases and J 2 bases; nucleotides not matched to a gene: 14. The germline V gene encodes CDR1 SGHTA and CDR2 FQGNSA. The CDR3 totals 18 residues. The DNA of the CDR3 is TGTGCCAGCAGTCAGGATAGCGGGGGGCCTTACCTCACAGATACGCAGTATTTT. It yields the protein CASSQDSGGPYLTDTQYF.

The chain couples TRBV2 to TRBJ1-4; 7 nucleotides match TRBD1. The CDR3 is 13 amino acids. Germline V CDR1 and CDR2: SNHLY, FYNNEI. The V gene end was trimmed by 11 bases and the J gene end by 8 bases; junction bases not matched to a gene: 11. The CDR3 nucleotides are TGTGCCTCCAAAGGGGGCGGGCGCGAAAAACTGTTTTTT. This encodes CASKGGGREKLFF.

The rearrangement links TRBV9 to TRBJ1-5, with no clear D. Per germline, CDR1 SGDLS and CDR2 YYNGEE. The CDR3 consists of 13 residues. V lost 1 base and J lost 3, with 5 bases in between. The DNA of the CDR3 is TGTGCCAGCAGCGTACAGGACAATCAGCCCCAGCATTTT. This translates into CASSVQDNQPQHF.

A few counts support this clone. The chain joins TRBV7-6 to TRBJ1-2; D remains unclear. The V end was cut by 4 bases, the J end by 4 bases, with 10 bases between. Germline V gene lookup returns CDR1 SGHVS and CDR2 FNYEAQ. The length of the CDR3 is 13 residues. In DNA form, the CDR3 reads TGTGCCAGCAGCTCCGGAGTGGGCTATGGCTACACCTTC. Amino acids: CASSSGVGYGYTF.

The chain uses TRBV18 and TRBJ1-4; 8 nucleotides agree with TRBD1. Per germline, CDR1 KGHSH and CDR2 LQKENI. This CDR3 is 15 amino acids long. The ends lost 3 bases at V and 5 bases at J; junction bases unmatched: 5. This CDR3 is CASSPRQGMNEKLFF. CDR3 DNA: TGTGCCAGCTCACCTCGACAGGGGATGAATGAAAAACTGTTTTTT.

The rearrangement joins TRBV13 to TRBJ2-2, with 7 bases aligning to TRBD2. This CDR3 has 18 residues. Germline-derived CDR1 and CDR2 are PRHDT and FYEKMQ (reference sequence). J lost 2 bases, V lost 5 bases, and 14 bases had no gene match. The chain's CDR3 is CASSLSRGSGTNTGELFF. CDR3 coding DNA: TGTGCCAGCAGCCTCTCCCGGGGGAGCGGGACTAACACCGGGGAGCTGTTTTTT.

The J gene is TRBJ1-3, the V gene TRBV6-1; unclear D gene. The CDR3 is made up of 12 amino acids. V dropped 8 bases and J dropped 0 bases, with 5 bases sitting between them. Germline values: CDR1 MNHNS, CDR2 SASEGT. CDR3 sequence reads: CASHSSGNTIYF. Here the CDR3 DNA reads TGTGCCAGCCATTCCTCTGGAAACACCATATATTTT.

In regard to this clone: One end of the junction does not line up with germline, which may come from a read error. The J gene is TRBJ2-1, the V gene TRBV7-9; tentatively, D is TRBD2 (5 bases). The CDR3 is made up of 14 amino acids. From germline, CDR1 is SEHNR and CDR2 FQNEAQ (reference sequence). CDR3 loop: CASSLAEGPDEQFF. Here the CDR3 DNA reads TGTGCCAGCAGCCTAGCAGAGGGCCCGGATGAGCAGTTCTTC.

The chain combines TRBV2 with TRBJ1-3; D uncertain. CDR1 and CDR2 from the germline V gene are SNHLY and FYNNEI. The CDR3 runs 14 residues. The V end lost 7 bases, the J end lost 0 bases, and 10 bases lay between the germline ends. CDR3 amino acids: CASIRRSSGNTIYF. DNA of the CDR3: TGTGCCAGCATCCGACGGAGCTCTGGAAACACCATATATTTT.

This chain uses TRBV10-3 with TRBJ1-1; D is possibly TRBD1 (5 bases). Germline CDR1 and CDR2: ENHRY and SYGVKD. V was shortened by 0 bases and J by 1 base, with 9 bases between the two germline ends. The CDR3 spans 15 residues. CDR3 residues: CAISESRTKNTEAFF. DNA for the CDR3: TGTGCCATCAGTGAGTCTCGGACAAAGAACACTGAAGCTTTCTTT.

The table lists this clone with a few counts. This sequence joins TRBV27 and TRBJ1-2, with 10 bases fitting TRBD1. CDR1 is MNHEY, CDR2 SMNVEV, per germline (reference sequence). There are 14 residues in the CDR3. V was pared by 3 bases and J by 10 bases, with 8 bases of the junction left unmatched. This chain's CDR3 is CASSLGDRGIDYTF. In nucleotides, the CDR3 is TGTGCCAGCAGTTTGGGGGACAGGGGAATCGACTACACCTTC.

J is TRBJ2-3 and V is TRBV29-1; no clear D. The germline V gene encodes CDR1 SQVTM and CDR2 ANQGSEA. This CDR3 is built from 10 residues. The V end lost 8 bases, the J end lost 5 bases, and 8 bases lay between the germline ends. In nucleotides, the CDR3 is TGCAGCATTAATTTAGATACGCAGTATTTT. Amino acid sequence: CSINLDTQYF.

The chain links TRBV7-3 to TRBJ2-7; no clear D. Germline CDR1 is SGHTA and CDR2 is FQGTGA. There are 15 residues in the CDR3. With 1 base removed from V and 7 bases from J, the gap between germline ends came to 17 bases. The CDR3 DNA sequence: TGTGCCAGCAGCTTAAGTTCGCGGCAGGAGTATGAGCAGTACTTC. It specifies CASSLSSRQEYEQYF.

This chain uses TRBV5-1 with TRBJ2-1, with TRBD2 matching 10 bases. V was pared by 0 bases and J by 7 bases, with 13 bases of the junction left unmatched. CDR1 and CDR2 from the germline V gene are SGHRS and YFSETQ. This CDR3 has 18 amino acids. The CDR3 loop reads CASSLGPSGGNLGNEQFF. In DNA, the CDR3 is TGCGCCAGCAGCTTGGGTCCTAGCGGGGGAAACTTAGGGAATGAGCAGTTCTTC.

The CDR3 DNA reads TGTGCCTGGAGTGCCGACGGCCCTGGGGGCAATCAGCCCCAGCATTTT. Encoded protein: CAWSADGPGGNQPQHF. The chain is built from TRBV30 and TRBJ1-5; D uncertain. Trimming took 1 base from V and 2 from J, leaving 15 bases between them. The germline V gene has CDR1 GTSNPN and CDR2 SVGIG (reference sequence). The CDR3 runs to 16 residues.

The V call is TRBV5-1, the J call TRBJ2-3; the D gene is possibly TRBD2 (5 bases). The V and J ends lost 4 bases and 2 bases respectively, with 11 bases between them. This CDR3 comprises 14 residues. The germline gives CDR1 SGHRS, CDR2 YFSETQ. CDR3 residues: CASSPDSDTDTQYF. The CDR3 nucleotides are TGCGCCAGCAGCCCGGACTCCGACACAGATACGCAGTATTTT.

The chain carries TRBV7-8 and TRBJ2-7; no clear D. This CDR3 has 12 amino acids. Trimming removed 4 bases from V and 4 bases from J, with 8 bases in between. CDR1 SGHVS and CDR2 FQNEAQ come from the germline V gene. CDR3 sequence: CASSSHEYEQYF. The CDR3 nucleotides are TGTGCCAGCAGCTCCCATGAGTACGAGCAGTACTTC. The whole variable domain, filled in from reference TRBV7-8 and TRBJ2-7, reads GAGVSQSPRYKVAKRGQDVALRCDPISGHVSLFWYQQALGQGPEFLTYFQNEAQLDKSGLPSDRFFAERPEGSVSTLKIQRTQQEDSAVYLCASSSHEYEQYFGPGTRLTVT.